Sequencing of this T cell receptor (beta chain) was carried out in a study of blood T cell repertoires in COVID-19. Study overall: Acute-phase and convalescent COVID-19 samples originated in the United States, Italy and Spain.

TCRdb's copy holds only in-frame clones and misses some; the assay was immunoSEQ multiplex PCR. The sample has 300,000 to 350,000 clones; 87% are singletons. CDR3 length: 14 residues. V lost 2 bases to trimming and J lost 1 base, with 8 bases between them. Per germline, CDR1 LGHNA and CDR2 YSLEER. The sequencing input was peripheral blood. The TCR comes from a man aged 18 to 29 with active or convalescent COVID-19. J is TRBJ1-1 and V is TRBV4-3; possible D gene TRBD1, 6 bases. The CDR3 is CASSQHRENTEAFF. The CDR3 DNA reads TGCGCCAGCAGCCAACACAGGGAGAACACTGAAGCTTTCTTT.